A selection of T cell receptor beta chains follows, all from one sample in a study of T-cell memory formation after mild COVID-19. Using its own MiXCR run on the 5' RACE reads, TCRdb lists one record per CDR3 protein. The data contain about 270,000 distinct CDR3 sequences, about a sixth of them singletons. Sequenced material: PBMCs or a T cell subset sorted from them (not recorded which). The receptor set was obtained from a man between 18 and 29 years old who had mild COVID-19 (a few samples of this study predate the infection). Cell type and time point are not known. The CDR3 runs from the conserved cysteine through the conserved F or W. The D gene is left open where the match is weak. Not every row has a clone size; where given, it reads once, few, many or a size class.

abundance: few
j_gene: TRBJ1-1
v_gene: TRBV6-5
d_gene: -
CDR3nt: TGTGCCAGCAGTTACAGGGGGGAAACTGAAGCTTTCTTT
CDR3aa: CASSYRGETEAFF

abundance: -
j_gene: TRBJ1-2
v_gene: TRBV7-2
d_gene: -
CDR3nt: TGTGCCAGCAGCTTCCCAGGGCAACCGGTGGGCTACACCTTC
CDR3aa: CASSFPGQPVGYTF

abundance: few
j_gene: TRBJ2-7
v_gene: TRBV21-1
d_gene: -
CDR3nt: TGTGCCAGCAGCCCACGGGACTACCAGGAACGCTACGAGCAGTACTTC
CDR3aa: CASSPRDYQERYEQYF

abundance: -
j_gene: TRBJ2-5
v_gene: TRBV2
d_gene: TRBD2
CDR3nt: TGTGCCAGCAGTGAATCGGAGCGGGGGGTACAAGAGACCCAGTACTTC
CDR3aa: CASSESERGVQETQYF

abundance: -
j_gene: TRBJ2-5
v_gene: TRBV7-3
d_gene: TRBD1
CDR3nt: TGTGCCAGCAGCTTACGCCCAGGGGGACGGGAGACCCAGTACTTC
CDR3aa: CASSLRPGGRETQYF

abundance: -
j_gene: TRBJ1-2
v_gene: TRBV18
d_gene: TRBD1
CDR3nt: TGTGCCAGCTCACCCGGGACAGGGACTGACTATGGCTACACCTTC
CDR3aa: CASSPGTGTDYGYTF

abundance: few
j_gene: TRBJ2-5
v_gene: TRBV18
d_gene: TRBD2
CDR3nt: TGTGCCAGCTCACTAAATGCCGGGACTAGCGCGAGCGAGGAGACCCAGTACTTC
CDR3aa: CASSLNAGTSASEETQYF

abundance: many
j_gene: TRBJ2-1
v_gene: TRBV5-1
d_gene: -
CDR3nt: TGCGCCAGCAGCTCACAACACAATGAGCAGTTCTTC
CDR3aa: CASSSQHNEQFF

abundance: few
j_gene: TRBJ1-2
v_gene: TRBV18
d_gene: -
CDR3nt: TGTGCCAGCTCACCTTCGGACGCCCGCTATGGCTACACCTTC
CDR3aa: CASSPSDARYGYTF

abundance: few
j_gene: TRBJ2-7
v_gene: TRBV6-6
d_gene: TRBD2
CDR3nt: TGTGCCAGCAGCTCCTTTCTGGTTTGGGGAGGGAGGTACGAGCAGTACTTC
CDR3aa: CASSSFLVWGGRYEQYF

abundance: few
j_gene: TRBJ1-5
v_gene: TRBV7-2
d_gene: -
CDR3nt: TGTGCCAGCAGCTCACGGGTCAATCAGCCCCAGCATTTT
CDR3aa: CASSSRVNQPQHF

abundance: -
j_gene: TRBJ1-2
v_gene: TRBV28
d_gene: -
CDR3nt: TGTGCCAGCAGTTTGGCAGGGAAGTATGACTATGGCTACACCTTC
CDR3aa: CASSLAGKYDYGYTF

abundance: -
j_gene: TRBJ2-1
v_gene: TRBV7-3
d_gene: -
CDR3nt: TGTGCCAGCAGTCACCGAGGGGGAGGTGAGCAGTTCTTC
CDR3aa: CASSHRGGGEQFF

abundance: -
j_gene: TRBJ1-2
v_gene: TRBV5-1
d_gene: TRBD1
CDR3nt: TGCGCCAGCAGCTTGGGACAGGGGACTAACTATGGCTACACCTTC
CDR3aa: CASSLGQGTNYGYTF

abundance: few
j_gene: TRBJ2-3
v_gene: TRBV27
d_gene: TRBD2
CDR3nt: TGTGCCAGCAATCCGGGACTAGCAAACACAGATACGCAGTATTTT
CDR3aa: CASNPGLANTDTQYF

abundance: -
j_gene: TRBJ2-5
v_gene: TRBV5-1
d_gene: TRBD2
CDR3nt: TGCGCCAGCAGCAGCGGGACGGGCCCCGGGGAGACCCAGTACTTC
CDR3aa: CASSSGTGPGETQYF

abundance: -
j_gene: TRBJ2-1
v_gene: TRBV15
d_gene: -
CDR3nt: TGTGCCACCGGACAACAGGGTACCTACAATGAGCAGTTCTTC
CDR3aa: CATGQQGTYNEQFF

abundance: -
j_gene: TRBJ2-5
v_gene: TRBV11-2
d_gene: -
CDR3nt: TGTGCCAGCAGCCGCACTAGTCGGCAAGAGACCCAGTACTTC
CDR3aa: CASSRTSRQETQYF

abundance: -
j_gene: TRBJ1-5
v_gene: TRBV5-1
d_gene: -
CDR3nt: TGCGCCAGCAGCTTCAGCGGGGGCCAGGAGCCCCAGCATTTT
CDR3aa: CASSFSGGQEPQHF

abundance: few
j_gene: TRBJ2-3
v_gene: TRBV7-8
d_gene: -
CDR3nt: TGTGCCAGCAGCTTTCTGGGGGGTGATACGCAGTATTTT
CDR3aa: CASSFLGGDTQYF

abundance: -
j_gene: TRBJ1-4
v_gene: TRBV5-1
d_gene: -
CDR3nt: TGCGCCAGCAGCAATCGGACAGCCGGGCGCGAAAAACTGTTTTTT
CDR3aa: CASSNRTAGREKLFF

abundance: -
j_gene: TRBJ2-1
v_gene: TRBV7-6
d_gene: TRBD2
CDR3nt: TGTGCCAGCAGCTTAGTTTCCCGCAGCGGGGGGGGAGGCGATGAGCAGTTCTTC
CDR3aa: CASSLVSRSGGGGDEQFF

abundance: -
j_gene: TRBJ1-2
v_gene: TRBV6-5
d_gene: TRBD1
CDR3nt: TGTGCCAGCAGAGCGCCCGGGACAGGGGGTTATGGCTACACCTTC
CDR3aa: CASRAPGTGGYGYTF

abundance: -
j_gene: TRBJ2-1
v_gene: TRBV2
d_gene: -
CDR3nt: TGTGCCAGCAGAGGCTATACGGATGAGCAGTTCTTC
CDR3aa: CASRGYTDEQFF

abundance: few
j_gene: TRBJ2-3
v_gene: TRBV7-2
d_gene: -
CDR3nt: TGTGCCAGCAGCTTCGATCTGACTAGCACAGATACGCAGTATTTT
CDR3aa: CASSFDLTSTDTQYF

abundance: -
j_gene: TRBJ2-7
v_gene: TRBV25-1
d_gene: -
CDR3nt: TGTGCCAGCAGTGAGGGGCCTCCGGGGACCTACGAGCAGTACTTC
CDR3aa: CASSEGPPGTYEQYF

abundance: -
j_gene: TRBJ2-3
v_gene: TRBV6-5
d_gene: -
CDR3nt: TGTGCCAGCAGTTACTCGATTGGCCAGCTCACAGATACGCAGTATTTT
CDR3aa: CASSYSIGQLTDTQYF

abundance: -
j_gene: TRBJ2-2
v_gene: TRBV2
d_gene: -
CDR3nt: TGTGCCAGCAGTGACCATGGCACCGGGGAGCTGTTTTTT
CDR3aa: CASSDHGTGELFF

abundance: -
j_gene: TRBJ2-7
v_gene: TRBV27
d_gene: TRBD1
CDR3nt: TGTGCCAGCAGCTCAACCAGGACAGGGAGAAACTACGAGCAGTACTTC
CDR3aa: CASSSTRTGRNYEQYF

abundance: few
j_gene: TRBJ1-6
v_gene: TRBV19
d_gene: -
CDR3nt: TGTGCCAGTAGTATCGGCGTATGGGACTTAAATTCCCCCCTCCACTTT
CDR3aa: CASSIGVWDLNSPLHF

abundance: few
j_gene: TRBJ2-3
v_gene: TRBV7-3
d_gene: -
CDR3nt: TGTGCCAGCAAGGGTGGGGGGGATACGCAGTATTTT
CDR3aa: CASKGGGDTQYF

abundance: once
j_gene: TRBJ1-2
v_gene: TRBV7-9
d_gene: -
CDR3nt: TGTGCCAGCAGTCCTCTGGAGGGCTACACCTTC
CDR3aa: CASSPLEGYTF

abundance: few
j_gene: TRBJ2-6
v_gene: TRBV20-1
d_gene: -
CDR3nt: TGCAGTGCTAGAGATACGGGGCGTGGGGCCAACGTCCTGACTTTC
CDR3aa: CSARDTGRGANVLTF

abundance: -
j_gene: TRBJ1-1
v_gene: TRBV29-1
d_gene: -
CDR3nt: TGCAGCGTTGTGGGCGTCCGTGGGAAGAGTGAAGCTTTCTTT
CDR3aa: CSVVGVRGKSEAFF

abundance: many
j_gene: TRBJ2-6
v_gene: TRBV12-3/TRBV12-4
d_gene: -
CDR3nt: TGTGCCAGCAGCCCCCCAGCGTTCGGGGCCAACGTCCTGACTTTC
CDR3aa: CASSPPAFGANVLTF

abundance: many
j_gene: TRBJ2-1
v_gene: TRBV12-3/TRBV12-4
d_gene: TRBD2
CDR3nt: TGTGCCAGCAGCCTTAGGACTAGCGGGGGATTCGAGCAGTTCTTC
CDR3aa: CASSLRTSGGFEQFF

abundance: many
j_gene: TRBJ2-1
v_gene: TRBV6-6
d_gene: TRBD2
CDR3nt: TGTGCCAGCAGTTACACATCACTAGCGGGGGGCTACGCCTTC
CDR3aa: CASSYTSLAGGYAF

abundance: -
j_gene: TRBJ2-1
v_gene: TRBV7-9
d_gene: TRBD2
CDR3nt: TGTGCCAGCAGCCCAAGACTAGCGGGGTACTACGTAGCTGAGCAGTTCTTC
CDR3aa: CASSPRLAGYYVAEQFF

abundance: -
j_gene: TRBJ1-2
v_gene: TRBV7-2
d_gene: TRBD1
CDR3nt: TGTGCCAGCAGCTTACTGCCCCGGGACAGGGACACCTTC
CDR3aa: CASSLLPRDRDTF

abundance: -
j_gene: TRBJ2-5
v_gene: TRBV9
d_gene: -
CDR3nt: TGTGCCAGCAGCGTCGGGCGGGGCCTCCAAGAGACCCAGTACTTC
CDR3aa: CASSVGRGLQETQYF

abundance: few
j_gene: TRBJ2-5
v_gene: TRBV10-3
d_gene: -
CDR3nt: TGTGCCATCAGTGATGGGGCCGAGGTGACCCAGTACTTC
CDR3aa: CAISDGAEVTQYF

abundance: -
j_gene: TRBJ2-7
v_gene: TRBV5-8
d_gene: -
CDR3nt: TGTGCCAGCAGATGGAGGGGACTGTCCGGTAACGAGCAGTACTTC
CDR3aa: CASRWRGLSGNEQYF

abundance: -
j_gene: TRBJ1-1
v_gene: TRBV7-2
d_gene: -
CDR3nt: TGTGCCAGCGCAACCTCGGGGCGCGGTGAAGCTTTCTTT
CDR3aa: CASATSGRGEAFF

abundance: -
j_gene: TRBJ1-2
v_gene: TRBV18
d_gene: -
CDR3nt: TGTGCCAGCTCACCAAACAGTGCTAACTATGGCTACACCTTC
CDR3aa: CASSPNSANYGYTF

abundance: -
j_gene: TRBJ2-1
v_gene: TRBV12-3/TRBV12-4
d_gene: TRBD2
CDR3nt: TGTGCCAGCAGTTTTCGGCTCCTAGCGGGGGGGAATGAGCAGTTCTTC
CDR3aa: CASSFRLLAGGNEQFF

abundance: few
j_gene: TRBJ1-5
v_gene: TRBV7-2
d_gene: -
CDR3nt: TGTGCCAGCAGCTCCCTAGCCGGACAGCCCCAGCATTTT
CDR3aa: CASSSLAGQPQHF

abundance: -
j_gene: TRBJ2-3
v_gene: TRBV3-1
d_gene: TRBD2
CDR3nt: TGTGCCAGCAGCGGACTAGCGGGGGTCGGTACAGATACGCAGTATTTT
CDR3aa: CASSGLAGVGTDTQYF

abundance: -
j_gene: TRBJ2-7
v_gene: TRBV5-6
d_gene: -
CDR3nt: TGTGCCAGCAGCTTCGGACGGGTCGAGCAGTACTTC
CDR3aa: CASSFGRVEQYF

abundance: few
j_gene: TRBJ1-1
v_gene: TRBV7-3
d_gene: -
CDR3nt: TGTGCCAGCAGCCCGGGTTCGGTAGCAGCGAAGGCTGAAGCTTTCTTT
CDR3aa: CASSPGSVAAKAEAFF

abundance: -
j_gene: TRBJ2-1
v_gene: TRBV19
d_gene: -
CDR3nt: TGTGCCAGTAGTAATACGGGTCAGGGCGATGAGCAGTTCTTC
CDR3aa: CASSNTGQGDEQFF

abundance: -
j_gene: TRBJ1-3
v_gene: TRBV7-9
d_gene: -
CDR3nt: TGTGCCAGCAGCCTACAGGGCAGGTCTGGAAACACCATATATTTT
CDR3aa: CASSLQGRSGNTIYF

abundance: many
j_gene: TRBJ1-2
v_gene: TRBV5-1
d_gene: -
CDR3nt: TGCGCCAGCAGCTACATTTACCCAGCTAACTATGGCTACACCTTC
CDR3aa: CASSYIYPANYGYTF

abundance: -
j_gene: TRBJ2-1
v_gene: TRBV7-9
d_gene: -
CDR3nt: TGTGCCAGCAGCCCCCACGCCGGGACAGAGCAGTTCTTC
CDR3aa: CASSPHAGTEQFF

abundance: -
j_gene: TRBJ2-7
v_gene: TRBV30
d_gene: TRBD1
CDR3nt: TGTGCCCTGCTCTTCCCCGGACAGGGTCGGTACGAGCAGTACTTC
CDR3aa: CALLFPGQGRYEQYF

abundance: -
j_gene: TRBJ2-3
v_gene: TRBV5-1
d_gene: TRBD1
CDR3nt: TGCGCCAGCAGCGACCCAGGACAGGGCACAGATACGCAGTATTTT
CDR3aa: CASSDPGQGTDTQYF